This entry features one T cell receptor (beta chain) sequence. This sample was taken from a study of patients and donors after allogeneic stem cell transplantation. Per germline, CDR1 MGHRA and CDR2 YSYEKL. Trimming cost V 0 bases and J 0 bases, with 11 bases left between them. The CDR3 covers 16 residues. MiXCR was run by TCRdb on the RT-PCR reads, yielding one entry per CDR3 protein. The data contain approximately 200,000 distinct CDR3 sequences, less than 45% of them singletons. V and J are TRBV4-1 and TRBJ1-1, with D hard to call. The receptor was isolated from a human donor who was either an allogeneic HSCT recipient or a stem cell or donor lymphocyte infusion donor (not recorded which). It is not recorded whose cells these are; they may come from a transplant donor. Sequencing was carried out using blood, either unsorted or a sorted T cell fraction (not recorded which). The CDR3 spells CASSQDRGPVNTEAFF. For the CDR3, the DNA is TGCGCCAGCAGCCAAGATCGAGGTCCCGTGAACACTGAAGCTTTCTTT.